This T cell receptor (beta chain) was captured by sequencing in a study of beta chain features in type 1 diabetes. This clone appeared a few times. Its target is unknown. A heparinised blood draw that averaged around 100 mL was obtained once from each donor. Reverse transcription of all isolated RNA meant that expressed TCRB transcripts were sequenced. Measured with immunoSEQ multiplex PCR; TCRdb has only the in-frame clones, and not every one. The data hold more than 130,000 clones, with around 7% observed a single time. J was trimmed by 2 bases and V by 4 bases; bases with no gene match: 9. The CDR3 spans 16 residues. Germline V gene sequence: CDR1 LNHDA, CDR2 SQIVND (reference sequence). Overall study results and limits: Shortening that was moderate but significant affected the TCRB CDR3s of Type 1 diabetes patients in all four CD4+ subsets.

The receptor was derived from a woman under 40 in good health. The rearrangement links TRBV19 to TRBJ2-3; the match to TRBD1 covers 7 bases. Sequencing was done on a sample of central memory CD4+ T cells from blood. The CDR3 DNA is TGTGCCAGTAGTACAATCCGGGACAGCGTCACAGATACGCAGTATTTT. Its translation: CASSTIRDSVTDTQYF.